Listed here are 27 T cell receptor beta chains from one sample, sequenced in a study of blood T cells in healthy people across ages. It was with a sample-barcoded 5' primer and a J-beta primer mix that a second PCR of roughly 7 to 12 cycles was run. One entry per CDR3 protein results from TCRdb running MiXCR on the 5' RACE reads. Here the sample spans hundreds of thousands of distinct CDR3 sequences, around 38% being singletons. The sample taken for sequencing was blood. The receptors shown here come from a man older than 75 in good health.

A remark on this clonotype: A much larger clone is a single base away; this may be a read error. The chain has TRBV2 and TRBJ2-1; 15 nucleotides agree with TRBD2. The CDR3 runs to 15 residues. The V gene's germline CDR1 is SNHLY and CDR2 FYNNEI. V lost 10 bases to trimming and J lost 9 bases; unmatched junction nucleotides: 10. The CDR3 DNA sequence: TGTGCCAACACTGGGGGACTAGCGGGAGGCTTTGAGCAGTTCTTC. Its protein product is CANTGGLAGGFEQFF.

Concerning this clonotype: A much larger clone sits a single nucleotide away, making a read error possible. This sequence joins TRBV4-2 and TRBJ2-7; a possible D gene is TRBD2 (6 bases). V was clipped by 4 bases and J by 1 base, with 14 bases between them. The CDR3 runs to 15 residues. Germline values: CDR1 LGHNA, CDR2 YNFKEQ. DNA for the CDR3: TGTGCCAGCAGCCGAGGCACTAGCTCGTCCTACGAGCAGTACTTC. Its translation is CASSRGTSSSYEQYF.

This clonotype has just one count. V and J are TRBV9 and TRBJ2-1; a weak D match, TRBD1 (6 bases). The CDR3 loop spans 13 amino acids. Between the trimmed V and J ends, which lost 5 bases and 7 bases, there was a span of 13 bases. The germline V gene has CDR1 SGDLS and CDR2 YYNGEE. The CDR3 sequence: CASRDSGTNEQFF. The CDR3 coding sequence is TGTGCCAGCAGGGACTCCGGGACAAATGAGCAGTTCTTC.

The chain uses TRBV12-3 or TRBV12-4 and TRBJ2-7; D possibly corresponds to TRBD1 (5 bases). V lost 7 bases and J lost 5, with 18 bases in between. This CDR3 region has 14 residues. The CDR3 spells CASILRGATNEQYF. In nucleotides, the CDR3 is TGTGCCAGCATCCTACGTGGGGCCACTAACGAGCAGTACTTC.

This clonotype was counted a few times. This chain connects TRBV7-2 to TRBJ2-5; 12 positions agree with TRBD2. Trimming at V came to 5 bases and at J to 6 bases, leaving 10 bases not matched to a gene. The CDR3 length is 16 residues. Germline V gene data show CDR1 as SGHTA and CDR2 as FQGNSA. CDR3 residues: CASSPSSGGAEKTQYF. The CDR3 coding sequence is TGTGCCAGCAGCCCATCTAGCGGGGGGGCCGAAAAGACCCAGTACTTC. Looking up the rest from reference TRBV7-2 and TRBJ2-5 gives the full variable domain: GAGVSQSPSNKVTEKGKDVELRCDPISGHTALYWYRQSLGQGLEFLIYFQGNSAPDKSGLPSDRFSAERTGGSVSTLTIQRTQQEDSAVYLCASSPSSGGAEKTQYFGPGTRLLVL.

The table lists this clonotype with a few counts. As DNA, the CDR3 is TGTGCCAGCAGCTTAGGATTCGGGACAGATACGCAGTATTTT. Translating it yields CASSLGFGTDTQYF. The rearrangement uses TRBV7-2 and TRBJ2-3; unclear D gene. This CDR3 region has 14 residues. Germline assignment: CDR1 SGHTA and CDR2 FQGNSA. The V end lost 1 base, the J end lost 3 bases, and 8 bases lay between the germline ends. The whole variable domain, filled in from reference TRBV7-2 and TRBJ2-3, reads GAGVSQSPSNKVTEKGKDVELRCDPISGHTALYWYRQSLGQGLEFLIYFQGNSAPDKSGLPSDRFSAERTGGSVSTLTIQRTQQEDSAVYLCASSLGFGTDTQYFGPGTRLTVL.

The chain is built from TRBV7-2 and TRBJ2-1; D possibly corresponds to TRBD1 (5 bases). Trimming left V 5 bases short and J 13 bases short, with 21 bases between. The CDR3 sequence is 14 residues long. From germline, CDR1 is SGHTA and CDR2 FQGNSA. This CDR3 reads CASSREFETETQFF. DNA of the CDR3: TGTGCCAGCAGCCGAGAATTTGAGACAGAGACCCAGTTCTTC.

This clonotype was observed a few times. The chain carries TRBV12-3 or TRBV12-4 and TRBJ2-7; 9 nucleotides agree with TRBD1. J gave up 4 bases and V 7 bases, and 8 bases lay outside the gene matches. The CDR3 spans 14 residues. CDR3 bases: TGTGCCAGCAAAAAAGGGGGGACAGGGTACGAGCAGTACTTC. Encoded protein: CASKKGGTGYEQYF.

The table lists this clonotype with a few counts. The rearrangement joins TRBV5-6 to TRBJ2-1, with 8 nucleotides matching TRBD1. Trimming at V came to 1 base and at J to 2 bases, leaving 2 bases not matched to a gene. Per germline, CDR1 SGHDT and CDR2 YYEEEE. The CDR3 is 15 amino acids. CDR3 sequence (DNA): TGTGCCAGCAGCTTGTACAGGGGGACCTACAATGAGCAGTTCTTC. It encodes CASSLYRGTYNEQFF.

Note on this clonotype: A read error may account for a junction end that differs from germline. V gene TRBV6-2 or TRBV6-3 combines with J gene TRBJ2-5, with 8 bases aligning to TRBD2. The J call is doubtful: the DNA matches TRBJ2-7 better. The germline gives CDR1 MNHEY, CDR2 SVGEGT. The CDR3 sequence is 17 residues long. The CDR3 region is CTSTGTSGKDRLYEQYF. The CDR3 DNA follows: TGTACCAGCACCGGGACTAGTGGCAAAGACAGATTATACGAGCAGTACTTC.

The V and J genes are TRBV7-2 and TRBJ1-6; D is uncertain. V lost 1 base to trimming and J lost 11 bases, with 12 bases between them. The CDR3 contains 14 residues. The germline CDR1 and CDR2 sequences are SGHTA and FQGNSA. CDR3 residues: CASSLVDVTTPLHF. CDR3 bases: TGTGCCAGCAGCTTAGTCGACGTTACGACACCCCTCCACTTT.

This clonotype was observed a few times. V gene TRBV28 combines with J gene TRBJ2-3, with 8 bases that match TRBD2. Unmatched junction bases numbered 7, after V lost 5 bases and J lost 0 bases. There are 16 residues in the CDR3. CDR1 and CDR2 (germline): MDHEN, SYDVKM. CDR3 region: CASSRLAGPSTDTQYF. CDR3 DNA sequence: TGTGCCAGCAGTCGTTTAGCGGGACCTAGCACAGATACGCAGTATTTT.

This chain links TRBV7-6 with TRBJ1-6; 7 bases are a match to TRBD1. The CDR3 has 15 amino acids. After removal of 1 base from V and 9 bases from J, the junction contained 6 bases not matched to a gene. From germline, CDR1 is SGHVS and CDR2 FNYEAQ. The CDR3 bases are TGTGCCAGCAGCTTAGAACAGGGGTTTAGTTCACCCCTCCACTTT. Its translation is CASSLEQGFSSPLHF.

This clonotype was seen repeatedly, ten times or more. The CDR3 DNA follows: TGTGCCAGCAGCTTTAGGCTAGCGGGGGACAATGAGCAGTTCTTC. It encodes CASSFRLAGDNEQFF. The rearrangement links TRBV7-2 to TRBJ2-1; 10 bases map to TRBD2. The CDR3 covers 15 residues. CDR1 and CDR2 (germline): SGHTA, FQGNSA. The ends lost 3 bases at V and 5 bases at J; junction bases unmatched: 4.

As for this clonotype: Its ends do not fully match the called genes, so a read error is possible. This chain joins TRBV4-2 and TRBJ1-2, with D perhaps TRBD1 (6 bases). This CDR3 contains 17 residues. From germline, CDR1 is LGHNA and CDR2 YNFKEQ. CDR3 coding DNA: TGTGTCAGCAGCCAAGCCGGGACGGGGGGCCCTAACTATGGCTACACCTTC. Translated: CVSSQAGTGGPNYGYTF.

The chain is built from TRBV6-1 and TRBJ1-1; TRBD1 might be the D (5 bases). The germline V and J ends were trimmed by 3 bases and 4 bases, with 18 bases remaining between them. Looked up from germline, CDR1 is MNHNS and CDR2 is SASEGT. CDR3 length equals 16 residues. The CDR3 protein is CASSDIRGYMGTEAFF. The CDR3 DNA is TGTGCCAGCAGTGATATTCGGGGCTATATGGGCACTGAAGCTTTCTTT.

At least ten counts were recorded for this clonotype. The J gene is TRBJ2-5, the V gene TRBV13; 7 bases are shared with TRBD2. Looked up from germline, CDR1 is PRHDT and CDR2 is FYEKMQ (reference sequence). With 5 bases clipped from V and 1 base from J, the junction kept 16 bases outside the gene matches. The CDR3 runs 18 residues. CDR3: CASSPGVSLAARQETQYF. The CDR3 region has the DNA TGTGCCAGCAGCCCGGGAGTCTCCCTAGCGGCCCGCCAAGAGACCCAGTACTTC.

There are a few counts of this clonotype. The genes are TRBV20-1 and TRBJ2-3; 7 bases match TRBD1. This CDR3 region has 17 residues. The V gene's germline CDR1 is DFQATT and CDR2 SNEGSKA (reference sequence). The V and J ends lost 3 bases and 1 base, in that order; junction bases with no gene match: 13. CDR3 region: CSARKISGGSGTDTQYF. For the CDR3, the DNA is TGCAGTGCTAGGAAGATTTCAGGGGGTTCAGGCACAGATACGCAGTATTTT.

The rearrangement uses TRBV20-1 and TRBJ2-4, with TRBD1 matching over 7 bases. TRBJ2-7 explains the end of the DNA better; the J call may be wrong. This CDR3 has 18 amino acids. Germline loops: CDR1 DFQATT, CDR2 SNEGSKA (reference sequence). The CDR3 sequence is CSARDIRRWTGRSYEQYF. The CDR3 DNA follows: TGCAGTGCTAGAGATATTAGAAGATGGACAGGAAGGTCCTACGAGCAGTACTTC.

This clonotype was counted between two and nine times. The chain employs TRBV28 and TRBJ2-2; D unresolved. V lost 6 bases and J 4 bases, leaving 9 bases between the germline ends. The CDR3 totals 13 residues. Germline V CDR1 and CDR2: MDHEN, SYDVKM. CDR3 bases: TGTGCCAGCAGCCTGCCTGGCACCGGGGAGCTGTTTTTT. This gives the protein CASSLPGTGELFF.

As concerns this clonotype: Its ends do not fully match the called genes, so a read error is possible. The chain joins TRBV7-2 to TRBJ1-2; D not resolved. Per the germline V gene, CDR1 is SGHTA and CDR2 is FQGNSA. CDR3 size: 13 residues. The CDR3 DNA follows: TGTGCCGGCAGCTCTTACCCTAACTATGGCTACACCTTC. It yields the protein CAGSSYPNYGYTF.

This clonotype appeared a single time. The rearrangement links TRBV24-1 to TRBJ2-7; D possibly uses TRBD1 or TRBD2 (6 bases each). Matching the DNA end better, TRBJ2-5 makes the J call doubtful. The CDR3 sequence is 15 residues long. Looked up from germline, CDR1 is KGHDR and CDR2 is SFDVKD. The CDR3 nucleotides are TGTGCCACCAGTGATCCCCGGGGGCAGGACGAGACCCAGTACTTC. Its protein is CATSDPRGQDETQYF.

CDR3 bases: TGTGCCAGCAGCGTGTTTAGCGTCGGTACGCAGTATTTT. It yields the protein CASSVFSVGTQYF. V usage is TRBV9 and J usage is TRBJ2-3; possible D gene TRBD2, 5 bases. The V and J ends lost 2 bases and 8 bases respectively, with 12 bases between them. The germline V gene has CDR1 SGDLS and CDR2 YYNGEE. The CDR3 consists of 13 residues. Together with reference TRBV9 and TRBJ2-3, the CDR3 gives the full variable domain: DSGVTQTPKHLITATGQRVTLRCSPRSGDLSVYWYQQSLDQGLQFLIQYYNGEERAKGNILERFSAQQFPDLHSELNLSSLELGDSALYFCASSVFSVGTQYFGPGTRLTVL.

The chain is built from TRBV5-1 and TRBJ2-7, with D tentatively TRBD1 or TRBD2 (5 bases each). Trimming took off 4 bases at V and 2 bases at J, with 19 bases between the two ends. Germline V gives CDR1 SGHRS, CDR2 YFSETQ. There are 16 residues in the CDR3. The CDR3 protein is CASSLGTGRITYEQYF. The CDR3 nucleotides read TGCGCCAGCAGCCTGGGAACGGGACGGATTACCTACGAGCAGTACTTC.

This clonotype was seen a handful of times. The chain has TRBV20-1 and TRBJ2-3, with D unresolved. The length of the CDR3 is 12 residues. Germline loops: CDR1 DFQATT, CDR2 SNEGSKA (reference sequence). V lost 3 bases, J lost 2 bases, and 6 bases lay in between. CDR3 residues: CSASGHTDTQYF. DNA of the CDR3: TGCAGTGCTAGTGGCCACACAGATACGCAGTATTTT.

A remark on this clonotype: A much more abundant neighbour one base away suggests this may be a read error. CDR3 sequence reads: CASSIQQSSYVQYF. In nucleotides, the CDR3 is TGTGCCAGCAGCATCCAACAGAGCTCCTACGTGCAGTACTTC. The gene calls are TRBV7-2 and TRBJ2-7; no reliable D call. This CDR3 is built from 14 residues. Germline CDR1 reads SGHTA; CDR2 reads FQGNSA.

Comments on this clonotype: A junction boundary mismatches the germline segment, possibly from a read error. The chain has TRBV3-1 and TRBJ1-1; D possibly corresponds to TRBD1 (6 bases). CDR1 and CDR2 from the germline V gene are LGHDT and YNNKEL (reference sequence). This CDR3 has 17 residues. This CDR3 reads CASSHYPRGNRVTEPFF. The CDR3 region has the DNA TGTGCCAGCAGCCACTACCCAAGGGGGAATCGGGTCACTGAACCTTTCTTT. The entire variable domain, with the rest obtained from reference TRBV3-1 and TRBJ1-1, is as follows: DTAVSQTPKYLVTQMGNDKSIKCEQNLGHDTMYWYKQDSKKFLKIMFSYNNKELIINETVPNRFSPKSPDKAHLNLHINSLELGDSAVYFCASSHYPRGNRVTEPFFGQGTRLTVV.